This entry lists 14 T cell receptor beta chains sequenced from one sample in a study of OX40 agonist ivuxolimab in advanced cancers. Data came from immunoSEQ multiplex PCR; TCRdb stores just in-frame clones and leaves some out. The sample records 65,000 to 90,000 clones, roughly 86% being singletons. The sequenced sample was CD4+ or CD8+ T cells sorted from blood, obtained in a trial of the OX40 agonist ivuxolimab. All receptors derive from an adult with an advanced solid tumor such as melanoma, head and neck, liver or kidney cancer.

The rearrangement joins TRBV9 to TRBJ2-3; D is uncertain. This CDR3 spans 14 amino acids. The germline gives CDR1 SGDLS, CDR2 YYNGEE. Trimming cost V 3 bases and J 5 bases, with 13 bases left between them. The DNA of the CDR3 is TGTGCCAGCAGCGCGCGAGATTGGGGAGATACGCAGTATTTT. It yields the protein CASSARDWGDTQYF.

The genes are TRBV6-1 and TRBJ2-1; D possibly uses TRBD1 or TRBD2 (5 bases each). CDR3 length: 14 residues. Germline V gene data show CDR1 as MNHNS and CDR2 as SASEGT. Trimming cost V 6 bases and J 2 bases, with 11 bases left between them. The CDR3, as DNA: TGTGCCAGCAGCTCAGGGACCCCCTACAATGAGCAGTTCTTC. This encodes CASSSGTPYNEQFF.

The V and J genes are TRBV9 and TRBJ2-1; the match to TRBD2 covers 10 bases. V dropped 3 bases and J dropped 0; count of bases not matched to a gene: 15. The CDR3 has 20 residues. Germline lookup yields CDR1 SGDLS and CDR2 YYNGEE. CDR3 residues: CASSGTGTSATLSSYNEQFF. CDR3 DNA sequence: TGTGCCAGCAGCGGAACCGGGACTAGCGCGACTCTTAGCTCCTACAATGAGCAGTTCTTC.

The V gene is TRBV5-5, the J gene TRBJ2-5, with 7 bases identical to TRBD2. The CDR3 consists of 13 residues. Germline V gene data show CDR1 as SGHKS and CDR2 as YYEKEE (reference sequence). The ends lost 4 bases at V and 5 bases at J; junction bases unmatched: 5. CDR3 in amino acids: CASSAGRGETQYF. The DNA for the CDR3 is TGTGCCAGCAGCGCGGGGAGGGGCGAGACCCAGTACTTC.

This rearrangement joins TRBV5-1 to TRBJ1-4; 11 bases line up with TRBD1. The germline V gene has CDR1 SGHRS and CDR2 YFSETQ. This CDR3 is built from 14 residues. Germline trimming cut 4 bases from V and 8 bases from J; bases unmatched to any gene: 4. Here the CDR3 DNA reads TGCGCCAGCAGCCGGACAGGGGGCGAGGAAAAACTGTTTTTT. Its protein is CASSRTGGEEKLFF.

The rearrangement links TRBV19 to TRBJ1-1; D uncertain. The CDR3 extends over 17 amino acids. In germline, CDR1 is LNHDA, CDR2 SQIVND (reference sequence). V shed 4 bases and J shed 0 bases, with 18 bases lying between them. CDR3 nucleotide sequence: TGTGCCAGTAGTACAGGACGGCGCCTGGGGTTGAACACTGAAGCTTTCTTT. Its translation: CASSTGRRLGLNTEAFF.

The genes are TRBV5-5 and TRBJ2-3; 12 bases are a match to TRBD1. The CDR3 is 16 amino acids. Per the germline V gene, CDR1 is SGHKS and CDR2 is YYEKEE (reference sequence). The V and J ends lost 3 bases and 5 bases, in that order; junction bases with no gene match: 7. The chain's CDR3 is CASSSRDRGRGDTQYF. The CDR3 nucleotides read TGTGCCAGCAGCTCCCGGGACAGGGGGCGCGGAGATACGCAGTATTTT.

This rearrangement joins TRBV5-1 to TRBJ2-3, with 8 nucleotides matching TRBD1. This CDR3 region has 15 residues. CDR1 and CDR2 from the germline V gene are SGHRS and YFSETQ. The J segment lost 1 base and the V segment lost 3 bases, leaving 4 bases of the junction unmatched. The CDR3 is CASSWAGQGTDTQYF. CDR3 bases: TGCGCCAGCAGCTGGGCGGGACAGGGCACAGATACGCAGTATTTT.

The chain carries TRBV11-2 and TRBJ2-7, with D uncertain. In germline, CDR1 is SGHAT, CDR2 FQNNGV. The CDR3 spans 15 residues. V shed 5 bases and J shed 2 bases, with 16 bases lying between them. The CDR3 loop is CASSQGPSPTYEQYF. CDR3 nucleotides: TGTGCCAGCAGCCAAGGACCCAGCCCAACCTACGAGCAGTACTTC.

The chain couples TRBV7-9 to TRBJ1-5, with 12 bases identical to TRBD1. J gave up 6 bases and V 5 bases, and 11 bases lay outside the gene matches. This CDR3 has 17 amino acids. CDR1 and CDR2 (germline): SEHNR, FQNEAQ (reference sequence). CDR3: CASSLGTGGAGGQPQHF. CDR3 DNA sequence: TGTGCCAGCAGCCTCGGGACAGGGGGCGCAGGTGGTCAGCCCCAGCATTTT. Using reference TRBV7-9 and TRBJ1-5 for the parts outside the CDR3, the full variable domain is DTGVSQNPRHKITKRGQNVTFRCDPISEHNRLYWYRQTLGQGPEFLTYFQNEAQLEKSRLLSDRFSAERPKGSFSTLEIQRTEQGDSAMYLCASSLGTGGAGGQPQHFGDGTRLSIL.

This clone was seen just once. The chain recombines TRBV7-2 with TRBJ1-6, with no clear D. Between the trimmed V and J ends, which lost 5 bases and 2 bases, there was a span of 16 bases. The germline CDR1 and CDR2 sequences are SGHTA and FQGNSA. This CDR3 is built from 17 residues. The CDR3, as DNA: TGTGCCAGCAGCCCCCCTCCCGGGCCGGCCTATAATTCACCCCTCCACTTT. The encoded protein is CASSPPPGPAYNSPLHF. Complete variable domain (other parts from reference TRBV7-2 and TRBJ1-6): GAGVSQSPSNKVTEKGKDVELRCDPISGHTALYWYRQSLGQGLEFLIYFQGNSAPDKSGLPSDRFSAERTGGSVSTLTIQRTQQEDSAVYLCASSPPPGPAYNSPLHFGNGTRLTVT.

The genes are TRBV6-1 and TRBJ1-1, with no clear D. The CDR3 sequence is 11 residues long. The germline V gene has CDR1 MNHNS and CDR2 SASEGT. V was trimmed by 7 bases and J by 1 base, leaving 4 bases between them. CDR3 residues: CASIGNTEAFF. CDR3 sequence (DNA): TGTGCCAGCATAGGGAACACTGAAGCTTTCTTT.

The chain recombines TRBV2 with TRBJ1-3; unclear D gene. Trimming removed 4 bases from V and 0 bases from J, with 13 bases in between. CDR1 and CDR2 from the germline V gene are SNHLY and FYNNEI. This CDR3 region has 16 residues. CDR3 amino acids: CASSVGGPSSGNTIYF. The CDR3 DNA follows: TGTGCCAGCAGTGTAGGAGGGCCCAGCTCTGGAAACACCATATATTTT.

The chain carries TRBV10-3 and TRBJ2-3; 12 nucleotides align to TRBD1. The CDR3 loop spans 16 amino acids. The J segment lost 3 bases and the V segment lost 4 bases, leaving 5 bases of the junction unmatched. Germline assignment: CDR1 ENHRY and CDR2 SYGVKD. The CDR3 region has the DNA TGTGCCATCAGTGGGAGGGACAGGGGGCATACAGATACGCAGTATTTT. This codes for CAISGRDRGHTDTQYF.